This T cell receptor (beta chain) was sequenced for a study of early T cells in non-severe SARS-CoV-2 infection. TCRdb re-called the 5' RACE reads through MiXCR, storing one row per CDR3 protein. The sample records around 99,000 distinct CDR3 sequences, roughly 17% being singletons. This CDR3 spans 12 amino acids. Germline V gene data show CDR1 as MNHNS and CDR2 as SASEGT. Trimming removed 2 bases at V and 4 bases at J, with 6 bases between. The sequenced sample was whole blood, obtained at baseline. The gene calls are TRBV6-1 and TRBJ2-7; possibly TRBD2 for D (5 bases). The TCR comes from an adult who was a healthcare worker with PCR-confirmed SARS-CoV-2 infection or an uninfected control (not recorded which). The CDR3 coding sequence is TGTGCCAGCAGTGAATCGGGGTACGAGCAGTACTTC. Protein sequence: CASSESGYEQYF.